The rows below give T cell receptor beta chains drawn from one sample of a study of blood T cell repertoires in COVID-19. Clones were sequenced by immunoSEQ multiplex PCR, and TCRdb holds only the in-frame ones, with some missing. The sample records roughly 280,000 clones, 88% being singletons. Source material: peripheral blood. These TCRs come from a woman aged 25 to 39 with COVID-19, enrolled during active disease. Both conserved end residues are part of each CDR3. Fields, in order: D gene, V gene, J gene, clone size, CDR3 DNA, CDR3 protein. A D gene is named only where the DNA matches it firmly. Size tells how often a clone was seen (once, few, many) or the class of an expanded clone, and some rows leave it out.

D gene: NA; V gene: TRBV5-6; J gene: TRBJ2-6; clone size: NA; CDR3 DNA: TGTGCCAGCAGCAGACAGCTCCCCTCTGGGGCCAACGTCCTGACTTTC; CDR3 protein: CASSRQLPSGANVLTF
D gene: NA; V gene: TRBV27; J gene: TRBJ1-5; clone size: NA; CDR3 DNA: TGTGCCAGCAGTGAACAGGGTGTGGGTCAGCCCCAGCATTTT; CDR3 protein: CASSEQGVGQPQHF
D gene: TRBD1; V gene: TRBV6-5; J gene: TRBJ2-3; clone size: NA; CDR3 DNA: TGTGCCAGCAGAGCACAGGGGGCCCGCACAGATACGCAGTATTTT; CDR3 protein: CASRAQGARTDTQYF
D gene: NA; V gene: TRBV4-1; J gene: TRBJ2-1; clone size: NA; CDR3 DNA: TGCGCCAGCAGCCAAACCTCCCCCTCTGCGGGATTACTCTACAATGAGCAGTTCTTC; CDR3 protein: CASSQTSPSAGLLYNEQFF
D gene: TRBD1; V gene: TRBV6-5; J gene: TRBJ2-5; clone size: NA; CDR3 DNA: TGTGCCAGCAGGGACAGGGGGCAAGGGACCCAGTACTTC; CDR3 protein: CASRDRGQGTQYF
D gene: NA; V gene: TRBV3-1/TRBV3-2; J gene: TRBJ1-3; clone size: NA; CDR3 DNA: TGTGCCAGCAGCCAATTCCCAAGCCCTGGAGCCGGAAACACCATATATTTT; CDR3 protein: CASSQFPSPGAGNTIYF
D gene: TRBD1; V gene: TRBV10-2; J gene: TRBJ2-7; clone size: NA; CDR3 DNA: TGCGCCAGCAAAGGGACAGAGACCTACGAGCAGTACTTC; CDR3 protein: CASKGTETYEQYF
D gene: NA; V gene: TRBV3-1/TRBV3-2; J gene: TRBJ2-1; clone size: NA; CDR3 DNA: TGTGCCAGCAGCCAACTACCGTTTCGGAGCTCCTACAATGAGCAGTTCTTC; CDR3 protein: CASSQLPFRSSYNEQFF
D gene: TRBD1; V gene: TRBV19; J gene: TRBJ1-3; clone size: NA; CDR3 DNA: TGTGCCAGTAGTCCTGGACAGGGGAACACCATATATTTT; CDR3 protein: CASSPGQGNTIYF
D gene: NA; V gene: TRBV28; J gene: TRBJ2-3; clone size: NA; CDR3 DNA: TGTGCCAGCAGTTTATTAGACAGGAGCACAGATACGCAGTATTTT; CDR3 protein: CASSLLDRSTDTQYF
D gene: TRBD1; V gene: TRBV27; J gene: TRBJ2-7; clone size: NA; CDR3 DNA: TGTGCCAGCAGCCCGACAGGGTCCAACGAGCAGTACTTC; CDR3 protein: CASSPTGSNEQYF
D gene: TRBD2; V gene: TRBV27; J gene: TRBJ2-1; clone size: NA; CDR3 DNA: TGTGCCAGCAGTTTATCTCCGGGACTAACCTCCTACAATGAGCAGTTCTTC; CDR3 protein: CASSLSPGLTSYNEQFF
D gene: TRBD1; V gene: TRBV10-2; J gene: TRBJ1-4; clone size: few; CDR3 DNA: TGCGCCAGCACCGGGACAGGACTGGAGGATGAAAAACTGTTTTTT; CDR3 protein: CASTGTGLEDEKLFF
D gene: TRBD2; V gene: TRBV14; J gene: TRBJ2-2; clone size: NA; CDR3 DNA: TGTGCCAGCAGCACACACTCTAGCGGGAGGGCCGCCGGGGAGCTGTTTTTT; CDR3 protein: CASSTHSSGRAAGELFF
D gene: NA; V gene: TRBV7-9; J gene: TRBJ2-3; clone size: NA; CDR3 DNA: TGTGCCAGCAGCTCCGGGAGAGCGGGAGATACGCAGTATTTT; CDR3 protein: CASSSGRAGDTQYF
D gene: NA; V gene: TRBV10-3; J gene: TRBJ1-2; clone size: NA; CDR3 DNA: TGTGCCATCAGTGAGGGGCCGGAAGGCTACACCTTC; CDR3 protein: CAISEGPEGYTF
D gene: NA; V gene: TRBV7-2; J gene: TRBJ1-5; clone size: few; CDR3 DNA: TGTGCCAGCAGCTTACAGGGCAATCAGCCCCAGCATTTT; CDR3 protein: CASSLQGNQPQHF
D gene: TRBD1; V gene: TRBV24-1; J gene: TRBJ2-7; clone size: NA; CDR3 DNA: TGTGCCACCAGTGACCCCGGGCAGGGGGCTAACGAGCAGTACTTC; CDR3 protein: CATSDPGQGANEQYF
D gene: TRBD2; V gene: TRBV6-5; J gene: TRBJ2-3; clone size: NA; CDR3 DNA: TGTGCCAGCAGGCCGGGACTAGCGGGAGATACGCAGTATTTT; CDR3 protein: CASRPGLAGDTQYF
D gene: NA; V gene: TRBV7-2; J gene: TRBJ1-2; clone size: NA; CDR3 DNA: TGTGCCAGCAGCCCACAGGGCTTTTATGGTGGCTACACCTTC; CDR3 protein: CASSPQGFYGGYTF
D gene: NA; V gene: TRBV7-9; J gene: TRBJ1-4; clone size: NA; CDR3 DNA: TGTGCCAGCAGCCCGAGACAACGACGATACGCAACTAATGAAAAACTGTTTTTT; CDR3 protein: CASSPRQRRYATNEKLFF
D gene: NA; V gene: TRBV6-5; J gene: TRBJ2-3; clone size: NA; CDR3 DNA: TGTGCCAGCAGTCGGGTGCGAGATACGCAGTATTTT; CDR3 protein: CASSRVRDTQYF
D gene: TRBD1; V gene: TRBV28; J gene: TRBJ2-6; clone size: NA; CDR3 DNA: TGTGCCAGCAGACCAGGGGGCAACGTCCTGACTTTC; CDR3 protein: CASRPGGNVLTF
D gene: NA; V gene: TRBV28; J gene: TRBJ1-2; clone size: NA; CDR3 DNA: TGTGCCAGCAGTTTAGAGGGTTTTGATAACTATGGCTACACCTTC; CDR3 protein: CASSLEGFDNYGYTF
D gene: TRBD1; V gene: TRBV28; J gene: TRBJ2-1; clone size: NA; CDR3 DNA: TGTGCCAGCAGTCCCCCCCGGGACAGGGTCTACAATGAGCAGTTCTTC; CDR3 protein: CASSPPRDRVYNEQFF
D gene: NA; V gene: TRBV25-1; J gene: TRBJ2-7; clone size: few; CDR3 DNA: TGTGCCAGCAGTCAATCTCACGAGCAGTACTTC; CDR3 protein: CASSQSHEQYF
D gene: TRBD2; V gene: TRBV7-8; J gene: TRBJ2-5; clone size: NA; CDR3 DNA: TGTGCCAGCAGCTTCGGCGGGAGGGGGACCCAGTACTTC; CDR3 protein: CASSFGGRGTQYF
D gene: NA; V gene: TRBV5-1; J gene: TRBJ2-7; clone size: NA; CDR3 DNA: TGCGCCAGCAGCTGGGGACTCACATACGAGCAGTACTTC; CDR3 protein: CASSWGLTYEQYF
D gene: NA; V gene: TRBV19; J gene: TRBJ2-4; clone size: NA; CDR3 DNA: TGTGCCAGTAGTATCGAAGGGGGTTTTTTTCAGTACTTC; CDR3 protein: CASSIEGGFFQYF
D gene: NA; V gene: TRBV19; J gene: TRBJ2-1; clone size: NA; CDR3 DNA: TGTGCCAGTAGGAGGTCAGGGTATTACAATGAGCAGTTCTTC; CDR3 protein: CASRRSGYYNEQFF
D gene: TRBD2; V gene: TRBV7-2; J gene: TRBJ2-1; clone size: once; CDR3 DNA: TGTGCCAGCAGTTCTAGCGGGGGCTCCTACAATGAGCAGTTCTTC; CDR3 protein: CASSSSGGSYNEQFF
D gene: TRBD1; V gene: TRBV2; J gene: TRBJ1-2; clone size: NA; CDR3 DNA: TGTGCCAGCGACGACAGGGGAAGTGGCTACACCTTC; CDR3 protein: CASDDRGSGYTF
D gene: TRBD2; V gene: TRBV2; J gene: TRBJ2-3; clone size: NA; CDR3 DNA: TGTGCCAGCAGCCCTAGCGGGAGCCCCACAGATACGCAGTATTTT; CDR3 protein: CASSPSGSPTDTQYF
D gene: NA; V gene: TRBV7-8; J gene: TRBJ2-2; clone size: NA; CDR3 DNA: TGTGCCAGCAGCTTAGTTCGAGCCGGCCTAACCCGGGCCGGGGAGCTGTTTTTT; CDR3 protein: CASSLVRAGLTRAGELFF
D gene: NA; V gene: TRBV10-2; J gene: TRBJ1-2; clone size: NA; CDR3 DNA: TGCGCCAGCAGTGAGAGGCAGGACTATGGCTACACCTTC; CDR3 protein: CASSERQDYGYTF
D gene: NA; V gene: TRBV30; J gene: TRBJ2-7; clone size: NA; CDR3 DNA: TGTGCCTGGAGCCCGGTCTACGAGCAGTACTTC; CDR3 protein: CAWSPVYEQYF
D gene: NA; V gene: TRBV10-2; J gene: TRBJ1-4; clone size: NA; CDR3 DNA: TGCGCCAGCAGGGGCGGGAGGGGGTCTGAAAAACTGTTTTTT; CDR3 protein: CASRGGRGSEKLFF
D gene: NA; V gene: TRBV28; J gene: TRBJ2-7; clone size: NA; CDR3 DNA: TGTGCCAGCAGTTTAGGTGCAGGGGACGAGCAGTACTTC; CDR3 protein: CASSLGAGDEQYF
D gene: TRBD1; V gene: TRBV20-1; J gene: TRBJ1-4; clone size: few; CDR3 DNA: TGCAGTGCTGAGAGACAGGGAGAACTGTTTTTT; CDR3 protein: CSAERQGELFF
D gene: NA; V gene: TRBV7-8; J gene: TRBJ2-7; clone size: NA; CDR3 DNA: TGTGCCAGCAGCGCGGGAAGGTTCGACTACGAGCAGTACTTC; CDR3 protein: CASSAGRFDYEQYF
D gene: TRBD2; V gene: TRBV5-1; J gene: TRBJ2-3; clone size: NA; CDR3 DNA: TGCGCCAGCAGCTTGACCATGACTAGCGGAAGCACAGATACGCAGTATTTT; CDR3 protein: CASSLTMTSGSTDTQYF
D gene: NA; V gene: TRBV7-9; J gene: TRBJ1-2; clone size: NA; CDR3 DNA: TGTGCCAGCAGCTTAGTCCCGGGGAGGGACGGCTACACCTTC; CDR3 protein: CASSLVPGRDGYTF
D gene: TRBD1; V gene: TRBV7-6; J gene: TRBJ2-1; clone size: NA; CDR3 DNA: TGTGCCAGCAGCTTGCGGGGGACAGGGTCCTACAATGAGCAGTTCTTC; CDR3 protein: CASSLRGTGSYNEQFF
D gene: TRBD1; V gene: TRBV19; J gene: TRBJ1-6; clone size: NA; CDR3 DNA: TGTGCCAGTAGTATAACGACAGGGGCAAATTCACCCCTCCACTTT; CDR3 protein: CASSITTGANSPLHF
D gene: NA; V gene: TRBV5-1; J gene: TRBJ2-7; clone size: NA; CDR3 DNA: TGCGCCAGCAGCTTGGCTCAGGGACTTGGGGAGCAGTACTTC; CDR3 protein: CASSLAQGLGEQYF
D gene: TRBD2; V gene: TRBV30; J gene: TRBJ2-3; clone size: NA; CDR3 DNA: TGTGCCTGGAGTTCGGGACTAGCGGGTTCTGATACGCAGTATTTT; CDR3 protein: CAWSSGLAGSDTQYF
D gene: NA; V gene: TRBV7-3; J gene: TRBJ2-1; clone size: NA; CDR3 DNA: TGTGCCAGCAGCTTAGGGGGGAGAAACAATGAGCAGTTCTTC; CDR3 protein: CASSLGGRNNEQFF
D gene: NA; V gene: TRBV2; J gene: TRBJ1-5; clone size: NA; CDR3 DNA: TGTGCCAGCAGCTGGGGGGGTAGCAGCAATCAGCCCCAGCATTTT; CDR3 protein: CASSWGGSSNQPQHF
D gene: TRBD1; V gene: TRBV10-3; J gene: TRBJ1-5; clone size: NA; CDR3 DNA: TGTGCCATTGGACAGGGCAATCAGCCCCAGCATTTT; CDR3 protein: CAIGQGNQPQHF
D gene: TRBD2; V gene: TRBV2; J gene: TRBJ2-1; clone size: once; CDR3 DNA: TGTGCCAGCACGGTCTCGGGACTAGTCGTCAACAATGAGCAGTTCTTC; CDR3 protein: CASTVSGLVVNNEQFF